Sequencing of this TCR beta chain was carried out in a study of cytomegalovirus exposure and HLA in healthy donors. General observations from the study: An analysis done earlier found most TCR beta V segments productive about 90% or about 30% of the time. Later analysis showed most CMV-associated TCR beta chains appearing HLA-restricted.

On this clone: Its specificity is not known.

Healthy bone marrow donors made up the donors. CDR1 LNHNV and CDR2 YYDKDF come from the germline V gene (reference sequence). Trimming left V 5 bases short and J 6 bases short, with 13 bases between. The CDR3 contains 13 residues. 13 Jbeta primers and 60 Vbeta primers were used for the PCR. Sequenced by immunoSEQ multiplex PCR; TCRdb stores in-frame clones only, minus some. In total, the table holds some 150,000 clones. The sequence came from a man aged 35-49 years in good health and CMV-seronegative. The source material was PBMCs. V is TRBV15 and J is TRBJ1-1; D is perhaps TRBD1 (6 bases). The CDR3 DNA sequence: TGTGCCACCAGCGAGCGAAGGGGGTCTGAAGCTTTCTTT. Translating gives CATSERRGSEAFF. Combining the CDR3 with reference TRBV15 and TRBJ1-1 gives the whole variable domain DAMVIQNPRYQVTQFGKPVTLSCSQTLNHNVMYWYQQKSSQAPKLLFHYYDKDFNNEADTPDNFQSRRPNTSFCFLDIRSPGLGDTAMYLCATSERRGSEAFFGQGTRLTVV.